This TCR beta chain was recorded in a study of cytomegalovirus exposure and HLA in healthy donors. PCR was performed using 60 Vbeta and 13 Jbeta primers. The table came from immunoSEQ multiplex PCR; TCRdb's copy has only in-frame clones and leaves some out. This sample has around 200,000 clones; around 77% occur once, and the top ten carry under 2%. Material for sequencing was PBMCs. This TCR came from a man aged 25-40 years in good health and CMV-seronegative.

The CDR3 bases are TGTGCCAGCTCACCACCCCTCTCTGGAAACACCATATATTTT. It codes for CASSPPLSGNTIYF. The V and J genes are TRBV18 and TRBJ1-3; D ambiguous. V was pared by 0 bases and J by 0 bases, with 3 bases between. Germline V CDR1 and CDR2: KGHSH, LQKENI. CDR3 length: 14 amino acids.